This T cell receptor beta chain was documented in a study of T cell clonotyping in hematopoietic cell transplantation. For this clone: Its antigen is still unknown.

Produced via immunoSEQ multiplex PCR; TCRdb's table is partial and in-frame only. Among about 15,000 clones listed, more than 70% were seen once. Whole-study findings and limits: Graft donor and pretransplant recipient Inverse Simpson Index values predicted broader posttransplant TCR diversity.

V shed 3 bases and J shed 1 base, with 7 bases lying between them. This CDR3 is built from 13 residues. CDR1 and CDR2 from the germline V gene are LNHDA and SQIVND (reference sequence). This chain connects TRBV19 to TRBJ2-7; D not resolved. The TCR sequence derives from a male patient aged 60 to 75 who had an allogeneic stem cell transplant from a related donor, so the T cells may come from the graft donor. Some clones in this sample may be carry-over from other donors' samples. The material was PBMCs, obtained 100 days after allogeneic stem cell transplant. CDR3 loop: CASSMVKSYEQYF. The CDR3 DNA is TGTGCCAGTAGTATGGTAAAGTCCTACGAGCAGTACTTC.